The clone carrying this T cell receptor (beta chain) appeared a few times. A universal primer site arose from template switching, and cDNA bore unique molecular identifiers. TCRdb analysed the 5' RACE reads with MiXCR anew, one entry per CDR3 protein. The profile covers fewer than 500,000 distinct CDR3 sequences, with 20% to 25% appearing a single time and 2.9% taken by the ten largest. The data were taken from a study of identical twins. V lost 5 bases and J lost 4, with 15 bases in between. The CDR3 spans 14 residues. The same specimen was also included in a second study, on T cells expressing NK-cell markers. That report notes: Several experiments confined sorting to alpha-beta TCR T cells with an anti-gamma-delta TCR antibody. Dominant NKG2C+ clonotypes made up roughly 1.0-8% of CD8+ T cells in several donors.

The chain has TRBV12-3 or TRBV12-4 and TRBJ2-7; D is perhaps TRBD1 or TRBD2 (5 bases each). The sequencing sample was made of CD4+ T cells sorted from blood. This TCR derives from a woman aged 18-29 years in good health. CDR3 bases: TGTGCCAGCAGTCTCGGGGCCCTAGGGTACGAGCAGTACTTC. As protein: CASSLGALGYEQYF.